The present T cell receptor beta chain was sequenced within a study of radiotherapy plus CTLA-4 blockade in lung cancer. About the study: Objective responses were documented in about 19% of patients, with disease control in roughly 33%. Whole-study results and caveats: Together with interferon-beta, which increased in serum after radiation, early dynamic changes in blood T cell clones were reportedly the best predictors of response. After radiotherapy and ipilimumab, tumor-derived clones expanded in peripheral blood.

Notes on this clone: The antigen is unknown.

CDR1 is MNHEY, CDR2 SVGAGI, per germline. The CDR3 has 14 amino acids. V was trimmed by 8 bases and J by 0 bases, leaving 13 bases between them. TCRdb's copy holds only in-frame clones and misses some; the assay was immunoSEQ multiplex PCR. The profile shows roughly 78,000 clones, roughly 80% of them singletons. The chain links TRBV6-5 to TRBJ1-2; D is undetermined. The starting material was peripheral blood, obtained from a patient treated with radiotherapy plus ipilimumab. The receptor was derived from a human donor with non-small cell lung cancer who had a complete response to radiotherapy plus ipilimumab. The CDR3: CASGPEQPNYGYTF. CDR3 nucleotide sequence: TGTGCCAGCGGGCCAGAACAACCTAACTATGGCTACACCTTC.